This T cell receptor beta chain was retrieved from a study of cytomegalovirus exposure and HLA in healthy donors. Study details: Among the 300 to 400 donors who were genotyped, approximately 76% fell in the genetic ancestry cluster that is associated with self-reported Caucasian donors.

This cohort consisted of healthy bone marrow donors. The study did not record CMV serostatus for this donor. The length of the CDR3 is 11 residues. The germline V and J ends were trimmed by 8 bases and 4 bases, with 8 bases remaining between them. Germline CDR1 reads MNHEY; CDR2 reads SVGAGI. About this clone: The antigen is undetermined.

Notes on the study in general: When a later analysis compared HLA-associated TCR beta chains with equally common others, the HLA-associated chains turned out to be more clonally expanded and to have lower generation probabilities.

The PCR employed 60 Vbeta primers together with 13 Jbeta primers. Measured with immunoSEQ multiplex PCR; TCRdb has only the in-frame clones, and not every one. The sample comprises more than 90,000 clones, 65% to 80% of which are singletons, and 7% to 9% rests with the top ten. This chain joins TRBV6-5 and TRBJ1-1, with D maybe TRBD1 (5 bases). The receptor comes from a human donor in good health. Sequencing was carried out using PBMCs. CDR3 nucleotide sequence: TGTGCCAGCGGGAGGGGCACTGAAGCTTTCTTT. Protein product: CASGRGTEAFF.